This entry describes one TCR beta chain. Its antigen remains unknown. The data are from a study of long-term antiretroviral therapy in people with HIV. In the study overall: Specimens dating back about a decade before the 2015 immediate-ART recommendation are the oldest included. Study-wide results and limits: Investigators report no available data on ART adherence, viral resistance or therapy changes. Clonal populations expanded prior to ART predominated within the repertoire at all time points.

Germline V gene sequence: CDR1 MDHEN, CDR2 SYDVKM. V gave up 5 bases and J gave up 5 bases; unmatched junction bases: 4. CDR3 length: 14 residues. Everyone in the study who had HIV was treated in the United States. Investigators performed immunoSEQ version v3.0 at survey level. The table came from immunoSEQ multiplex PCR; TCRdb's copy has only in-frame clones and leaves some out. The sample shows 20,000 to 25,000 clones, roughly 88% of them seen only once. Here the sequenced sample was unsorted PBMCs, taken 1.2 years after starting antiretroviral therapy. This clonotype was obtained from a woman aged 40-49 years with HIV. V and J are TRBV28 and TRBJ2-1, with 9 bases fitting TRBD2. The CDR3 DNA is TGTGCCAGCAGTCGGACTAGCGCGAACAATGAGCAGTTCTTC. Amino acid sequence: CASSRTSANNEQFF.